The TCR beta chain described here comes from a study of T-cell reconstitution after alpha-beta-depleted transplantation in children (dated by TCRdb to 2016 to 2017). Looking at the study overall: T-cell immune reconstitution after TCRalphabeta/CD19-depleted allogeneic hematopoietic cell transplantation in children was quantitatively tracked in the study by means of TCR repertoire profiling.

This clonotype was seen many times. Its antigen is unknown. Per-nucleotide qualities are absent, and no much larger clonotype sits a single base away. The library was made by PCR. Instrument used: Illumina HiSeq 2500. To normalize quantification of the TCRbeta repertoire, the TCR libraries were built with molecular barcoding that relied on unique molecular identifiers. The public reads were reanalyzed by TCRdb: fastp trimming at Q25, MiXCR alignment, in-frame beta chains only. Entries that share a CDR3 protein sequence are merged under the most common genes and DNA. The sample includes 580,000 or so distinct CDR3 sequences, with 23% observed a single time. Roughly an eighth of the sample rests with the top ten. General study outcomes and caveats: Over subsequent months, a decline in hyperexpanded clone frequencies was noted, and after one year, T-cell counts and TCRbeta diversity were mostly ascribed to newly produced T cells. Apparently early alphabetaT-cell count recovery about two months after transplant reportedly relied on only several hundred rapidly expanded clones derived from non-depleted graft cells. In some patients, the high TCRbeta diversity seen at day 60 was put down to recipient T cells and intrathymic progenitors that had survived conditioning.

The treatment or condition label here, explained by the study, means: allogeneic hematopoietic cell transplantation with graft depleted of TCRalphabeta T cells and CD19 B cells. The transplant recipients were children given TCRalphabeta/CD19-depleted allogeneic hematopoietic cell grafts. V is cut by 2 bases and J by 9 bases, and the space between the germline ends is 14 bases. Taken from the germline V gene, the CDR1 and CDR2 loops are MDHEN and SYDVKM. The CDR3 numbers 14 residues from cysteine through phenylalanine. Only the CDR3 DNA stays, 42 bases, in frame from base 1. This TCR came from a boy under two years old who had a stem cell transplant for acute myeloid leukemia, so the T cells may come from the graft donor. Sample: PBMCs, mostly from graft donor cells, taken 360 days after TCRalphabeta/CD19-depleted stem cell transplant. The V and J segments used are TRBV28 and TRBJ2-4, with the D segment identity uncertain. The CDR3 reads as follows: CASSLRAGQGIQYF. The sequenced DNA is TGTGCCAGCAGTTTAAGGGCAGGTCAAGGCATTCAGTACTTC.